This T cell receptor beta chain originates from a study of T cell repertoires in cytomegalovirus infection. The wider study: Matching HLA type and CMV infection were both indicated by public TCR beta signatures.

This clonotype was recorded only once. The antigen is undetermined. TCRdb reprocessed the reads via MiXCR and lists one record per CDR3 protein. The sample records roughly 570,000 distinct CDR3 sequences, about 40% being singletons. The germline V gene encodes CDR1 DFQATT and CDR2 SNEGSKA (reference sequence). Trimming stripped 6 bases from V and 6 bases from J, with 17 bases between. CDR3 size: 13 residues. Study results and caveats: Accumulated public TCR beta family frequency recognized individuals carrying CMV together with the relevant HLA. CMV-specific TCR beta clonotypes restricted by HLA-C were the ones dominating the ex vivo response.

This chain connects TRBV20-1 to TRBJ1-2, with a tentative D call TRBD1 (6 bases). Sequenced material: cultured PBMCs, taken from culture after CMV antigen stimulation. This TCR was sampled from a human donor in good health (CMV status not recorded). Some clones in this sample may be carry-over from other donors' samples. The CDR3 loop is CSAPDASGDGYTF. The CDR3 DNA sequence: TGCAGTGCACCGGACGCTTCAGGGGATGGCTACACCTTC.